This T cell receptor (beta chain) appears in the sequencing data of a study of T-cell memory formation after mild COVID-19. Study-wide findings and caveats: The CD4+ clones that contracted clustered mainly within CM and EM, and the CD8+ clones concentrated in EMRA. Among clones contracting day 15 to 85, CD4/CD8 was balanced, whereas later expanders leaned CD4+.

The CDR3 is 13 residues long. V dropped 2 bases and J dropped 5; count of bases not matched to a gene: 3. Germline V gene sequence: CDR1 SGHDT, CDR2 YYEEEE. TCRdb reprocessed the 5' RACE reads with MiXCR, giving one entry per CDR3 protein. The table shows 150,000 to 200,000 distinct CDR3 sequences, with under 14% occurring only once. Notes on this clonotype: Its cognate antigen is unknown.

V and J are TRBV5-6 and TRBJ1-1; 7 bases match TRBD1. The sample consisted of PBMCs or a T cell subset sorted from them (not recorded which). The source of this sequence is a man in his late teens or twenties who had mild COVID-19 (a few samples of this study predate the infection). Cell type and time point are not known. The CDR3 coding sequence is TGTGCCAGCAGCTTTACAGGGGTAACTGAAGCTTTCTTT. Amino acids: CASSFTGVTEAFF.